These T cell receptor beta chains were read from a single sample in a study of T cells in Graves' hyperthyroidism and ophthalmopathy. TCRdb itself ran the multiplex PCR reads through MiXCR, one entry per CDR3 protein. The table has over 650,000 distinct CDR3 sequences, about 45% seen once; the top ten hold roughly 6.5%. Source material: peripheral blood or thyroid tissue (not recorded which). The source is an adult man with Graves' disease, either hyperthyroidism or ophthalmopathy (not recorded which). The CDR3 runs from the conserved cysteine through the conserved F or W. Each record gives: V gene, D gene, clone size, CDR3 length, J gene, CDR3 DNA, CDR3 protein. A D gene is named only where the DNA matches it firmly. Clone size is stated in some rows and not others, as once, few, many or a class when expanded.

TRBV29-1	-	-	12	TRBJ2-2	TGCAGCAGGTTCGCGAACACCGGGGAGCTGTTTTTT	CSRFANTGELFF
TRBV10-2	-	-	15	TRBJ2-5	TGCGCCAGCAGCTCGGGACGGGCGGAGCAAGAGACCCAGTACTTC	CASSSGRAEQETQYF
TRBV12-3/TRBV12-4	-	few	14	TRBJ2-5	TGTGCCAGCAGTTTAGATATTTCGGCGAAGACCCAGTACTTC	CASSLDISAKTQYF
TRBV2	-	many	12	TRBJ1-2	TGTGCCAGCAAAGCAGGGCAGCATGGCTACACCTTC	CASKAGQHGYTF
TRBV2	TRBD1	-	15	TRBJ1-5	TGTGCCAGCAAGCTAGAGACAGGGGGGGGTCAGCCCCAGCATTTT	CASKLETGGGQPQHF
TRBV2	-	-	14	TRBJ2-7	TGTGCCATCAGTACACGGGACACACCCTACGAGCAGTACTTC	CAISTRDTPYEQYF
TRBV10-2	-	-	14	TRBJ1-3	TGTGCCAGCTCCCCGGGACAAAATAGAAACACCATATATTTT	CASSPGQNRNTIYF
TRBV2	-	-	17	TRBJ1-1	TGTGCCAGCGCCGCCCCAGGTGGCTCTCTCTGGGGAACTGGAGCTTTCTTT	CASAAPGGSLWGTGAFF
TRBV12-3/TRBV12-4	TRBD1	-	16	TRBJ1-6	TGTGCCAGCAGTCCTGGGACAGGGAGTTCGTATTCACCCCTCCACTTT	CASSPGTGSSYSPLHF
TRBV29-1	TRBD1	few	14	TRBJ2-7	TGCAGCGTTGAAGTTTTGGCAGGGGGATACGAGCAGTACTTC	CSVEVLAGGYEQYF
TRBV29-1	TRBD1	-	16	TRBJ2-7	TGCAGCGTTGGATACGGGACAGGGTCTAATGGCTACGAGCAGTACTTC	CSVGYGTGSNGYEQYF
TRBV29-1	-	-	15	TRBJ1-2	TGCAGCGTTGAAGGGGTCTCCGCCGGAAGCTATGGCTACACCTTC	CSVEGVSAGSYGYTF
TRBV7-9	-	once	13	TRBJ1-2	TGTGCCAGCTTAGCCCAGGTGGGCTATGGCTACACCTTC	CASLAQVGYGYTF
TRBV6-6	TRBD1	-	14	TRBJ2-5	TGTGCCAGCACCTCCGACAGGGGGCACGAGACCCAGTACTTC	CASTSDRGHETQYF
TRBV7-9	-	-	12	TRBJ1-3	TGTGCCAGCAGCTTAGGGGATGGCACCATATATTTT	CASSLGDGTIYF
TRBV7-9	-	-	16	TRBJ2-6	TGTGCCAGCAGCCCATCAAGTGGGGCTGGGGCCAACGTCCTGACTTTC	CASSPSSGAGANVLTF
TRBV2	-	few	14	TRBJ1-4	TGTGCCAGCACCAGAATGCCTGTGGAGGAAAAACTGTTTTTT	CASTRMPVEEKLFF
TRBV24-1	-	-	15	TRBJ1-2	TGTGCCACCAGTGGAAAGCAGGGGCAGGACTATGGCTACACCTTC	CATSGKQGQDYGYTF
TRBV2	-	-	14	TRBJ1-1	TGTGCCAGCAGTGAGAAGTACGGGGACACTGAAGCTTTCTTT	CASSEKYGDTEAFF
TRBV10-3	-	-	16	TRBJ1-5	TGTGCCAGCAGCCCGGGGGGGCAGGCTTACAATCAGCCCCAGCATTTT	CASSPGGQAYNQPQHF
TRBV9	-	many	15	TRBJ2-7	TGTGCCAGCAGCGTGGGTCCAGGGGCGGCCTACGAGCAGTACTTC	CASSVGPGAAYEQYF
TRBV29-1	-	many	13	TRBJ1-3	TGCAGCGTTAAGACAGGCACTGGAAACACCATATATTTT	CSVKTGTGNTIYF
TRBV10-3	TRBD1	few	13	TRBJ1-5	TGTGCCATCAGTGGGACAGGGAGTCAGCCCCAGCATTTT	CAISGTGSQPQHF
TRBV24-1	-	many	13	TRBJ2-5	TGTGCCACCAGTGGCCTGGTAGGAGAGACCCAGTACTTC	CATSGLVGETQYF
TRBV7-8	-	few	16	TRBJ1-4	TGTGCCAGCAGCTTAGGAGCGATCGCAACTAATGAAAAACTGTTTTTT	CASSLGAIATNEKLFF
TRBV20-1	TRBD1	-	14	TRBJ1-4	TGCAGTGCTAGCGGGACAGGGGATAAAGAAAAACTGTTTTTT	CSASGTGDKEKLFF
TRBV2	-	-	15	TRBJ2-1	TGTGCCAGCAGTGAATATCCCGGGCGGCGCAATGAGCAGTTCTTC	CASSEYPGRRNEQFF
TRBV7-2	-	many	14	TRBJ1-2	TGTGCCAGCAGCTTAGAAGCCACTAACTATGGCTACACCTTC	CASSLEATNYGYTF
TRBV7-2	-	-	15	TRBJ1-5	TGTGCCAGCAGCTTAGTACGGGGGTCAGATCAGCCCCAGCATTTT	CASSLVRGSDQPQHF
TRBV5-4	-	-	15	TRBJ2-2	TGTGCCAGCAGCCCGGAGAGGGGGAGCACCGGGGAGCTGTTTTTT	CASSPERGSTGELFF
TRBV20-1	-	-	12	TRBJ2-5	TGCAGTGTGGCGACGGGGTCCGAGACCCAGTACTTC	CSVATGSETQYF
TRBV20-1	-	-	12	TRBJ2-5	TGCAGTGCTAGAAGGGGGTCAGAGACCCAGTACTTC	CSARRGSETQYF
TRBV2	-	-	14	TRBJ2-5	TGTGCCAGTCCTCAGTGGACTCCGCAAGAGACCCAGTACTTC	CASPQWTPQETQYF
TRBV7-9	-	once	12	TRBJ1-5	TGTGCCAGCAGCGGGGGGACTCAGCCCCAGCATTTT	CASSGGTQPQHF
TRBV7-8	-	-	17	TRBJ1-1	TGTGCCAGCAGCTTATCAGTGGCACCTTTTTCGGACACTGAAGCCTTCTTT	CASSLSVAPFSDTEAFF
TRBV5-1	-	-	14	TRBJ1-1	TGCGCCAGCAGCTTGTGGGACACGAACACTGAAGCTTTCTTT	CASSLWDTNTEAFF
TRBV25-1	TRBD2	-	12	TRBJ2-5	TGTGCTCGCGGACTAGCGATAGAGACCCAGTACTTC	CARGLAIETQYF
TRBV29-1	-	many	14	TRBJ1-2	TGCAGCGTCGACGCCCCGGATCTAAACTATGGCTACACCTTC	CSVDAPDLNYGYTF
TRBV9	-	many	14	TRBJ1-3	TGTGCCAGCAGCGTAGATCTGGGGATGGACACCATATATTTT	CASSVDLGMDTIYF
TRBV2	TRBD1	-	15	TRBJ1-1	TGTGCCAGCAGTGATGCTCAGGGGGCGAACACTGAAGCTTTCTTT	CASSDAQGANTEAFF
TRBV5-1	-	-	13	TRBJ1-1	TGTGCCAGCAGCTTGTGGAGGGGCAGTGAAGCTTTCTTT	CASSLWRGSEAFF
TRBV7-6	TRBD1	many	17	TRBJ1-3	TGTGCCAGCAGCTCACAGGGACAGCCTTTTTCTGGAAACACCATATATTTT	CASSSQGQPFSGNTIYF
TRBV5-1	-	few	16	TRBJ1-3	TGCGCCAGCAGCCAAGCCGCGGAATCCTCTGGAAACACCATATATTTT	CASSQAAESSGNTIYF
TRBV20-1	-	-	12	TRBJ2-5	TGCAGTGCTATCCTTAAGAGGGAGACCCAGTACTTC	CSAILKRETQYF